One and the same sample provided the 4 T cell receptor beta chains below, sequenced in a study of cytomegalovirus exposure and HLA in healthy donors. Primers: 60 Vbeta forward and 13 Jbeta reverse. The method was immunoSEQ multiplex PCR; TCRdb's version includes in-frame clones alone and lacks a portion of them. In the table there are approximately 220,000 clones, about 75% of which are singletons. The specimen sequenced was PBMCs. All receptors come from a woman in her 30s in good health and CMV-seronegative.

As regards this clone: At one end the junction does not follow the germline gene, possibly because of a read error. The chain joins TRBV2 to TRBJ1-2; TRBD1 is a possible D gene (6 bases). The CDR3 loop spans 17 amino acids. CDR1 is SNHLY, CDR2 FYNNEI, per germline. As DNA, the CDR3 is TGTGTCAGCAGTGAATGGGCGGCAGGGGCTTCTAACTATGGCTACACCTTC. Protein product: CVSSEWAAGASNYGYTF. The full variable domain, with the rest looked up from reference TRBV2 and TRBJ1-2, is EPEVTQTPSHQVTQMGQEVILRCVPISNHLYFYWYRQILGQKVEFLVSFYNNEISEKSEIFDDQFSVERPDGSNFTLKIRSTKLEDSAMYFCVSSEWAAGASNYGYTFGSGTRLTVV.

The chain is built from TRBV30 and TRBJ1-2; the D is unclear. V lost 0 bases, J lost 0 bases, and 8 bases lay in between. CDR1 is GTSNPN, CDR2 SVGIG, per germline (reference sequence). The CDR3 totals 14 residues. DNA for the CDR3: TGTGCCTGGAGTGTAGGGAGGTCTAACTATGGCTACACCTTC. This encodes CAWSVGRSNYGYTF. Looking up the rest from reference TRBV30 and TRBJ1-2 gives the full variable domain: SQTIHQWPATLVQPVGSPLSLECTVEGTSNPNLYWYRQAAGRGLQLLFYSVGIGQISSEVPQNLSASRPQDRQFILSSKKLLLSDSGFYLCAWSVGRSNYGYTFGSGTRLTVV.

This rearrangement joins TRBV11-3 to TRBJ1-2; a possible D gene is TRBD1 (6 bases). The V gene lost 3 bases and the J gene lost 1 base, with 9 bases spanning the gap. The CDR3 has 14 amino acids. Germline V lookup: CDR1 SGHNT, CDR2 YENEEA. CDR3 residues: CASSFLGGNYGYTF. The CDR3 coding sequence is TGTGCCAGCAGCTTCCTAGGGGGTAACTATGGCTACACCTTC.

This clone was seen more than once but under ten times. The chain combines TRBV7-3 with TRBJ1-6; 9 nucleotides agree with TRBD1. The germline gives CDR1 SGHTA, CDR2 FQGTGA. CDR3 size: 15 residues. Unmatched junction bases numbered 4, after V lost 5 bases and J lost 5 bases. The CDR3 loop is CASSGQGRDNSPLHF. The CDR3, as DNA: TGTGCCAGCAGCGGACAGGGGAGGGATAATTCACCCCTCCACTTT.